This T cell receptor (beta chain) originates from a study of blood T cell repertoires in COVID-19. Assay used: immunoSEQ multiplex PCR; TCRdb lists only in-frame clones, some missing. Among approximately 200,000 clones listed, more than 75% were seen once. Germline lookup yields CDR1 MDHEN and CDR2 SYDVKM. The ends were cut back, 10 bases at V and 2 bases at J, with 14 bases in the middle. This CDR3 region has 13 residues. The chain links TRBV28 to TRBJ1-2; possible D gene TRBD1, 6 bases. The sample was PBMCs or T cells enriched from blood (not recorded which). The clonotype was recovered from a woman aged 25-40 years who had recovered from COVID-19. The chain's CDR3 is CAMQDRRNYGYTF. CDR3 sequence (DNA): TGTGCCATGCAAGACAGGAGGAACTATGGCTACACCTTC.